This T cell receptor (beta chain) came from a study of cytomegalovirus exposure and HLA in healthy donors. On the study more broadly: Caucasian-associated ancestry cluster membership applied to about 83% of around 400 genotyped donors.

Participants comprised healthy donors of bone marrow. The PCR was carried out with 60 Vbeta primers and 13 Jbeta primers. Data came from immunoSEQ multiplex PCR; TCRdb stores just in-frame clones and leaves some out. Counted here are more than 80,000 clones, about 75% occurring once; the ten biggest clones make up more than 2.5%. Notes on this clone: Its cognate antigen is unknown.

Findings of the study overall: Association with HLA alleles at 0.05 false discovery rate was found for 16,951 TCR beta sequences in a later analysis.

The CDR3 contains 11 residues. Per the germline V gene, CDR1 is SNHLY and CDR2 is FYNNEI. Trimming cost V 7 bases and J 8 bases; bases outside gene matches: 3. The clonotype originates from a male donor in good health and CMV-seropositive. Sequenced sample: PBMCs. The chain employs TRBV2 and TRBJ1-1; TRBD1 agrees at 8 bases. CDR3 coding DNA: TGTGCCAGCACCAGGACAGGGGAAGCTTTCTTT. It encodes CASTRTGEAFF.